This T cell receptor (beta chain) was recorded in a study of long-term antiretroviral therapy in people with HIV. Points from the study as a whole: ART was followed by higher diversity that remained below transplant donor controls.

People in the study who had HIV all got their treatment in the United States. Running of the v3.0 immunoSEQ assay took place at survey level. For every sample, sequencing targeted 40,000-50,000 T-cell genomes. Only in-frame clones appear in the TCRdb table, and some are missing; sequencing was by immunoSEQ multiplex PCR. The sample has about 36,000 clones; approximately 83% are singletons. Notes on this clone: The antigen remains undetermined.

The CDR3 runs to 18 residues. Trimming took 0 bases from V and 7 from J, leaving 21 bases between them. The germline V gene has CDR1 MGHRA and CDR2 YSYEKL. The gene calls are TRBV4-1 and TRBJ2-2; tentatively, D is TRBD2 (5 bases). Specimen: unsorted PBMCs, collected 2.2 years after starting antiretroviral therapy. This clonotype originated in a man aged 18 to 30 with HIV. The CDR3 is CASSQDKLGNKIRGELFF. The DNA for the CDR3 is TGCGCCAGCAGCCAAGATAAACTAGGCAATAAGATTCGCGGGGAGCTGTTTTTT.